This T cell receptor beta chain was sequenced for a study of blood T cells in healthy people across ages (dated by TCRdb to between 2014 and 2017). About the study as a whole: Template switching captured roughly one uniquely barcoded TCR beta cDNA molecule per two T cells in model experiments. The study measured age-related changes in TCR beta repertoire diversity using deep sequencing normalized with unique cDNA molecular identifiers. Four age groups were formed from the donors: young (average approximately 17 years), middle-aged (roughly 38), aged (approximately 60) and long-lived (more than 75). Using the same blood draw, the study looked at two additional independent replicas of 1 million unique cDNA reads for two donors, one aged 18 to 30 and the other aged 80 or older.

With regard to this clonotype: Its antigen is not yet known. One junction end disagrees with the germline gene, perhaps due to a read error.

Including the terminal cysteine and phenylalanine, the CDR3 comprises 13 residues. CDR3 DNA is the only sequence kept; it has 39 bases, read in frame from the first base. CDR1 SGHDN and CDR2 FVKESK are derived from the germline V gene. Libraries were constructed by 5' RACE. Sequenced using an Illumina HiSeq 2500. The second PCR ran for roughly 7 to 11 cycles and used a J-beta primer mix along with a sample-barcoded 5' primer. A template-switch 5' adaptor carrying 12 random nucleotides introduced a unique molecular identifier onto each TCR beta cDNA molecule. Each sample yielded at least 3 million CDR3-containing paired-end reads. The Mint cDNA synthesis kit, primed by a TRBC-specific oligonucleotide, was used to synthesize first-strand cDNA from all RNA. Following uracil-DNA glycosylase treatment, all cDNA underwent a first 18-cycle PCR with the universal primers M1SS and BC2_uni_R. The source study handled its data this way. For normalization, 1 million high-quality reads, each with a distinct molecular identifier, were randomly selected from each sample. Instead of being binned into consensus sequences, reads with shared molecular identifiers were discarded. CDR3 identification, clonotype clustering and error correction used MiTCR with a Q25 quality threshold and the strictest error-elimination algorithm. Lower-bound total TCR beta diversity was estimated with a nonparametric unseen species model using Euler transformation. TCRdb handled the public reads itself, with Q25 trimming in fastp and clone calling in MiXCR, and kept productive beta chains. All rows with the same CDR3 protein become a single entry with the most common DNA and genes. TCRdb assigned the V and J calls; the authors' analysis was not used. The sample table records approximately 780,000 distinct CDR3 sequences; about 26% of these occur just once. The top ten hold over 2.5% of the sample.

Results and caveats for the whole study, not just this receptor: The percentage of naive T cells measured by flow cytometry correlated strongly with observed TCR beta diversity. Total diversity estimates from one million sequenced T cells were considered lower bounds and underestimates. Because the CMV infection status of the donors was unknown, age-related changes in expanded clonotypes may potentially have been confounded. Conclusive comparison of naive and antigen-experienced compartments was prevented by the profiling of bulk unsorted PBMCs. Observed TCR beta diversity per million T cells fell roughly linearly with age, and a significant reduction was already apparent by age roughly 41. Compared with the aged group, the long-lived group had more naive CD4+ T cells, fewer expanded clones and increased TCR diversity, suggesting age selection.

The approximately 40 donors, aged roughly 6 to 95 years, were systemically healthy Caucasian individuals from Russia. About 9.8 milliliters of peripheral blood were drawn from each donor into EDTA-treated Vacutainer tubes. Ficoll-Paque density-gradient centrifugation was used to isolate PBMCs, with at least 7 million per sample. Total RNA, at least 6 micrograms per sample, was extracted from PBMCs with Trizol reagent. Naive CD45RAhigh/CD27high T cell percentages were measured by flow cytometry on a PBMC aliquot from every donor. This same sample was also taken into another study, of T cells of mothers and their children. That second publication adds: Nine systemically healthy Caucasian individuals served as donors, namely three mothers together with their six children. cDNA synthesis used all of the extracted RNA, with roughly 1.6 ug of RNA in each 15 ul reaction. In the second PCR, the M1S primer introduced both the sample barcodes and 2-4 random nucleotides. More than 9 million TCR beta CDR3 reads were obtained from each mother, and 2.5 million to 3 million reads were obtained from each child. In both related and unrelated pairs, thymic selection shapes the output of TCR recombination in a similar way, with inherited differences having only a minor effect. Normalized repertoire overlap was always found to be slightly, but never significantly, higher in related mother-child pairs than in unrelated mother-child pairs. No persistent microchimeric T cell clones were found, with a detection sensitivity of roughly 92 clones per million clonotypes. To look for features that set related mother-child pairs apart from unrelated individuals, the researchers ran deep NGS to compare the TCR beta repertoires of mothers and children. The mean age was about 37 +/- 4 years for the mothers and approximately 11 +/- 4 years for the children. After adapter ligation with NEBNext reagents, the libraries were sequenced on Illumina HiSeq 2000 with 100+100 nt paired-end reads. Mother and child libraries were prepared a month apart and sequenced in separate runs to prevent cross-contamination. For each donor, between about 500,000 and 2,000,000 distinct TCR beta clonotypes were identified. Naive TCR beta clonotypes were estimated from low-frequency clonotypes matched to each donor's FACS-determined naive share, without sorting.

This receptor chain uses TRBV14 and TRBJ1-1; no confident D gene assignment can be made. The TCR comes from a boy aged 5 to 17 in good health. Sequences were obtained from blood. The CDR3 sequence is CASSQGLVTWAFF. Read as DNA, the sequence is TGTGCCAGTAGCCAAGGACTCGTTACTTGGGCTTTCTTT.